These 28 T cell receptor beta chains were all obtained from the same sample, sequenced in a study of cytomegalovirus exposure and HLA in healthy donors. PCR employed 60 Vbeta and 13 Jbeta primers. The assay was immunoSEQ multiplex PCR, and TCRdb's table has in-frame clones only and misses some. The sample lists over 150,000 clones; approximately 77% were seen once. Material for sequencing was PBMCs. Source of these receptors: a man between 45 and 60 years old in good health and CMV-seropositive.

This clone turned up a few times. The CDR3 DNA is TGTGCCAGCAGCTCGGTCCTTCCCCCTGAAGCTTTCTTT. Translation: CASSSVLPPEAFF. This rearrangement joins TRBV5-6 to TRBJ1-1; D call uncertain. Germline CDR1 and CDR2: SGHDT and YYEEEE. The CDR3 totals 13 residues. V lost 3 bases, J lost 6 bases, and 12 bases lay in between.

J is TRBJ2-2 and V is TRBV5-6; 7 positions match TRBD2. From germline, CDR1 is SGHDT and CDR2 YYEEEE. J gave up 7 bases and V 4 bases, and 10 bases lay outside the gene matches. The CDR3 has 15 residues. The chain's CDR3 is CASSPSGGTNGELFF. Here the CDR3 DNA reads TGTGCCAGCAGCCCCTCCGGGGGGACTAACGGGGAGCTGTTTTTT.

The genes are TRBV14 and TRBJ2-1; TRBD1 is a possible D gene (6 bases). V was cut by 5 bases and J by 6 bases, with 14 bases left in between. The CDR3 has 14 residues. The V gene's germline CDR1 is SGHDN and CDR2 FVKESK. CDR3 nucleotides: TGTGCCAGCAGCAGAGGGGGTTGGGGCAATGAGCAGTTCTTC. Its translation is CASSRGGWGNEQFF. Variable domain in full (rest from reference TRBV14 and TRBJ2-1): EAGVTQFPSHSVIEKGQTVTLRCDPISGHDNLYWYRRVMGKEIKFLLHFVKESKQDESGMPNNRFLAERTGGTYSTLKVQPAELEDSGVYFCASSRGGWGNEQFFGPGTRLTVL.

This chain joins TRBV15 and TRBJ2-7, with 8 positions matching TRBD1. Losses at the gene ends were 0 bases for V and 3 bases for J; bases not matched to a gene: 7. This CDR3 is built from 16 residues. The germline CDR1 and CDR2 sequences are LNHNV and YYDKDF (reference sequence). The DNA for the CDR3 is TGTGCCACCAGCAGAGATGGCCCAGGGGGCTTCTACGAGCAGTACTTC. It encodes CATSRDGPGGFYEQYF.

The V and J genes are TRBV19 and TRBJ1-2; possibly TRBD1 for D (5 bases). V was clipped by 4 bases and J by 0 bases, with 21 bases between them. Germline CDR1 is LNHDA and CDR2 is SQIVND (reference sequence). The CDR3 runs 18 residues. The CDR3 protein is CASSTSDSSYTTNYGYTF. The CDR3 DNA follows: TGTGCCAGTAGTACCTCCGACAGCAGTTATACTACTAACTATGGCTACACCTTC.

The CDR3 spells CASKGKVMNTEAFF. The CDR3 DNA is TGTGCCAGTAAGGGGAAAGTGATGAACACTGAAGCTTTCTTT. The genes are TRBV19 and TRBJ1-1, with D tentatively TRBD1 (5 bases). Germline assignment: CDR1 LNHDA and CDR2 SQIVND (reference sequence). Trimming removed 7 bases at V and 0 bases at J, with 12 bases between. The CDR3 length is 14 residues. Drawing the rest from reference TRBV19 and TRBJ1-1, the complete variable domain is DGGITQSPKYLFRKEGQNVTLSCEQNLNHDAMYWYRQDPGQGLRLIYYSQIVNDFQKGDIAEGYSVSREKKESFPLTVTSAQKNPTAFYLCASKGKVMNTEAFFGQGTRLTVV.

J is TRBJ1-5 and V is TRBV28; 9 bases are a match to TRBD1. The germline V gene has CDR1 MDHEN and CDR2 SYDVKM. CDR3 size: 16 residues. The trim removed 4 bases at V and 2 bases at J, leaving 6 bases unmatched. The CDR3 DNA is TGTGCCAGCAGTTCGACCTGGACAGGGGGCAATCAGCCCCAGCATTTT. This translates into CASSSTWTGGNQPQHF. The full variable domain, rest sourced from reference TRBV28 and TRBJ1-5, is DVKVTQSSRYLVKRTGEKVFLECVQDMDHENMFWYRQDPGLGLRLIYFSYDVKMKEKGDIPEGYSVSREKKERFSLILESASTNQTSMYLCASSSTWTGGNQPQHFGDGTRLSIL.

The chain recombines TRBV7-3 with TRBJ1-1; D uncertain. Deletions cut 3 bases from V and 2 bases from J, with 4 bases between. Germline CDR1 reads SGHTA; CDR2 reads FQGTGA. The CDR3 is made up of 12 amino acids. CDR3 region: CASSFSNTEAFF. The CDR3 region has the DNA TGTGCCAGCAGCTTTTCTAACACTGAAGCTTTCTTT.

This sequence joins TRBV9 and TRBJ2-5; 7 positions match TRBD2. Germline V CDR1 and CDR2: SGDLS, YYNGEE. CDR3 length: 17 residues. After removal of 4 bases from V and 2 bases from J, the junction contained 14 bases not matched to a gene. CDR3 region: CASSTQTSGRGQETQYF. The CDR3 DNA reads TGTGCCAGCAGCACGCAAACATCGGGGAGGGGACAAGAGACCCAGTACTTC.

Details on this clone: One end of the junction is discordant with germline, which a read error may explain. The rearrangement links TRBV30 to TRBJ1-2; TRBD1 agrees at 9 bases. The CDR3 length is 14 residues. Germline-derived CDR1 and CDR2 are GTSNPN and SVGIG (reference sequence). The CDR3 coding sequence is TGTGCCTGGAGTGTAGGGACAGGGAGGCTTGGCCACACCTTC. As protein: CAWSVGTGRLGHTF.

The CDR3 sequence: CASSYQGAGEQYF. The CDR3 region has the DNA TGTGCCAGCAGTTACCAGGGGGCCGGCGAGCAGTACTTC. This chain connects TRBV6-5 to TRBJ2-7, with 8 positions matching TRBD1. The V and J ends lost 2 bases and 6 bases, in that order; junction bases with no gene match: 3. Germline V gene lookup returns CDR1 MNHEY and CDR2 SVGAGI. The CDR3 sequence is 13 residues long.

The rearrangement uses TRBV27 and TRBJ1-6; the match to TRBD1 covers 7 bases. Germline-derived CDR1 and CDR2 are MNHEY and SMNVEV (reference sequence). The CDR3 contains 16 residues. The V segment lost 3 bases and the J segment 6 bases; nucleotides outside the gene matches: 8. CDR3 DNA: TGTGCCAGCAGTTTGGTTTTGGGACAGTTTAATTCACCCCTCCACTTT. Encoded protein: CASSLVLGQFNSPLHF.

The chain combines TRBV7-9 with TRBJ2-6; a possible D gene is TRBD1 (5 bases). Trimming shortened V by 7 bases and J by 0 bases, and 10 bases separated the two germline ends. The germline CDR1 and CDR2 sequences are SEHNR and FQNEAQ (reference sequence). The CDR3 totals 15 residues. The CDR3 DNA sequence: TGTGCCAGCAAACAGGACCTCTCTGGGGCCAACGTCCTGACTTTC. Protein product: CASKQDLSGANVLTF.

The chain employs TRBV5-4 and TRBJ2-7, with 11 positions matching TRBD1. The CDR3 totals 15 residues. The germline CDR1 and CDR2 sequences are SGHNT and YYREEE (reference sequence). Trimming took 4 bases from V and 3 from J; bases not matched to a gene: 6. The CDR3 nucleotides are TGTGCCAGCAGCCGGACAGGGGGCGCCCACTACGAGCAGTACTTC. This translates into CASSRTGGAHYEQYF.

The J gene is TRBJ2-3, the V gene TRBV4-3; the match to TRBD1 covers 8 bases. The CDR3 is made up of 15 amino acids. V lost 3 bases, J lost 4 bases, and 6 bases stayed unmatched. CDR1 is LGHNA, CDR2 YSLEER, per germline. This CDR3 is CASSQLDRASDTQYF. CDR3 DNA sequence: TGCGCCAGCAGCCAGTTGGACAGGGCCTCAGATACGCAGTATTTT.

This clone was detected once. The CDR3, as DNA: TGCGCCAGCGGAACATTGACAGGAGGTAATGAAAAACTGTTTTTT. Protein sequence: CASGTLTGGNEKLFF. The V and J genes are TRBV4-1 and TRBJ1-4; maybe TRBD1 (6 bases). Germline values: CDR1 MGHRA, CDR2 YSYEKL. The germline V and J ends were trimmed by 8 bases and 4 bases, with 17 bases remaining between them. The CDR3 is made up of 15 amino acids.

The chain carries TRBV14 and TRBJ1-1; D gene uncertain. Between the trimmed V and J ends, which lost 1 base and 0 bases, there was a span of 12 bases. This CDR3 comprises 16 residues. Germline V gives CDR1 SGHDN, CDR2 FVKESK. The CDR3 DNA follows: TGTGCCAGCAGCCAAGCCCGCATAACTCTGAACACTGAAGCTTTCTTT. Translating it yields CASSQARITLNTEAFF.

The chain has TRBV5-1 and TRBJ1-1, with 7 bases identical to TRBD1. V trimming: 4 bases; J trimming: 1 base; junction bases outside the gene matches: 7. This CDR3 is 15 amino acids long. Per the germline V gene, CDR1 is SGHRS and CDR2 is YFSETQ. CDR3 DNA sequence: TGCGCCAGCAGCACGGGACAGTTGGGGAACACTGAAGCTTTCTTT. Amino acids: CASSTGQLGNTEAFF.

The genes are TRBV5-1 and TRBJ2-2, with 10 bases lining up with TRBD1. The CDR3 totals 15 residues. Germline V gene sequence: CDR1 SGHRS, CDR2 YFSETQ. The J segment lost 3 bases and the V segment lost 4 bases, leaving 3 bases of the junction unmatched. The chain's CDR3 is CASSMGQGHTGELFF. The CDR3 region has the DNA TGCGCCAGCAGCATGGGACAGGGGCACACCGGGGAGCTGTTTTTT.

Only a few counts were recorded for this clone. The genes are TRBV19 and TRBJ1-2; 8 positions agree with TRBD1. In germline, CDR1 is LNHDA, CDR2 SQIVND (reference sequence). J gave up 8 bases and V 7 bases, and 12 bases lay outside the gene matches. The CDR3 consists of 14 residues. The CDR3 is CASTPNPRGLGYTF. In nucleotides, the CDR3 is TGTGCCAGTACTCCGAACCCCAGGGGGCTCGGCTACACCTTC.

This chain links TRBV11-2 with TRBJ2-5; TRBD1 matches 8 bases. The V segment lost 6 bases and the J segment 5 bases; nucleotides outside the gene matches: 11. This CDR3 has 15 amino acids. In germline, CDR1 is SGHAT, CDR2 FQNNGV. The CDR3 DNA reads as TGTGCCAGCAGTCAGGTCTCCCAGGGGGCGGAGACCCAGTACTTC. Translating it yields CASSQVSQGAETQYF.

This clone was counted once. Written as DNA, the CDR3 is TGTGCCAGCAGCCACCTGGGGGGGGGTGAGCAGTTCTTC. As protein: CASSHLGGGEQFF. The chain recombines TRBV4-2 with TRBJ2-1; TRBD2 matches 7 bases. The CDR3 runs to 13 residues. Germline loops: CDR1 LGHNA, CDR2 YNFKEQ. V trimming: 3 bases; J trimming: 9 bases; junction bases outside the gene matches: 5.

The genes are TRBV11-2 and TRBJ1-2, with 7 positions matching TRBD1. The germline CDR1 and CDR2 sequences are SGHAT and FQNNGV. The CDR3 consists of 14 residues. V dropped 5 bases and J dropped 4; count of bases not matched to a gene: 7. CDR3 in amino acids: CASSAGGGAYGYTF. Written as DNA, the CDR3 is TGTGCCAGCAGCGCAGGAGGGGGCGCCTATGGCTACACCTTC.

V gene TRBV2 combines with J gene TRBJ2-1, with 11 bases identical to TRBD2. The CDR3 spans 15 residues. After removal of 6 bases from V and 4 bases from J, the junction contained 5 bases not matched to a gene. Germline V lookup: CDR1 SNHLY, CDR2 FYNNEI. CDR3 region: CASSVAGGPYNEQFF. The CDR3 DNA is TGTGCCAGCAGCGTAGCGGGGGGGCCTTACAATGAGCAGTTCTTC. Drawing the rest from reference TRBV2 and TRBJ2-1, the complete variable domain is EPEVTQTPSHQVTQMGQEVILRCVPISNHLYFYWYRQILGQKVEFLVSFYNNEISEKSEIFDDQFSVERPDGSNFTLKIRSTKLEDSAMYFCASSVAGGPYNEQFFGPGTRLTVL.

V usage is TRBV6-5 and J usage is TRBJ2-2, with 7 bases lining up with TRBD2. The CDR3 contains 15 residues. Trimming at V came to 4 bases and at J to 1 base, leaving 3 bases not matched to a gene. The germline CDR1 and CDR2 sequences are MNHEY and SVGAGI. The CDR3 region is CASSWEGMNTGELFF. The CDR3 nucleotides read TGTGCCAGCAGTTGGGAGGGGATGAACACCGGGGAGCTGTTTTTT.

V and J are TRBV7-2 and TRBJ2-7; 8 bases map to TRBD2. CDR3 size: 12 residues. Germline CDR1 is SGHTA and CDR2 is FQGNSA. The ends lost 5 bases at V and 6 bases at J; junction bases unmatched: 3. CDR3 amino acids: CASSRGGSEQYF. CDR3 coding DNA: TGTGCCAGCAGCCGGGGGGGATCCGAGCAGTACTTC.

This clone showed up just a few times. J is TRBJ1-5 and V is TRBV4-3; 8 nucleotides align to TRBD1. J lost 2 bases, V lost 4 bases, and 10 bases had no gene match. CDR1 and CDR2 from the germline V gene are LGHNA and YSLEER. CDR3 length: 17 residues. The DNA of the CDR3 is TGCGCCAGCAGCCCATTCCCCGGACAGGGCTGCAATCAGCCCCAGCATTTT. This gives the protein CASSPFPGQGCNQPQHF.

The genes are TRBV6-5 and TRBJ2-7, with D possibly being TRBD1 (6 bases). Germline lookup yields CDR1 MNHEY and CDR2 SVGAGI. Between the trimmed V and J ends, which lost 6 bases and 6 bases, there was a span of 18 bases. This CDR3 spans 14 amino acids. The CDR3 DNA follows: TGTGCCAGCAGACAAATGGGACAAGTCGGCGAGCAGTACTTC. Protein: CASRQMGQVGEQYF.